A selection of T cell receptor beta chains follows, all from one sample in a study of molecular identifiers for immune sequencing clone quantification. Each CDR3 protein is one row after TCRdb ran MiXCR on the PCR reads. The sample includes hundreds of thousands of distinct CDR3 sequences, over 25% seen only once; the top ten take 0.75% to 0.8%. Sequencing was done on a sample of naive CD8+ T cells from blood, with Jurkat cell RNA spiked in. The receptors derive from a human donor in good health. Some libraries in this study had Jurkat cell RNA spiked in. CDR3s include the opening cysteine and the closing phenylalanine or tryptophan. The order of the fields is clone size, V gene, D gene, J gene, CDR3 DNA, CDR3 protein. The D gene is left open where the match is weak. Only some rows state a clone size, as once, few, many or a class for expanded clones.

many	TRBV29-1	-	TRBJ1-2	TGCAGCGTTGAAGTCGGAGGGACTGATTATGGCTACACCTTC	CSVEVGGTDYGYTF
few	TRBV30	-	TRBJ2-2	TGTGCCTGGGGGAGGGGACAGGTGGACACCGGGGAGCTGTTTTTT	CAWGRGQVDTGELFF
many	TRBV28	TRBD2	TRBJ2-5	TGTGCCAGCAGATATACTAGCGGGAGTTTTAAAGAGACCCAGTACTTC	CASRYTSGSFKETQYF
many	TRBV20-1	TRBD1	TRBJ1-5	TGCAGTGCTAGAGCCACAGGGGTCGGTCAGCCCCAGCATTTT	CSARATGVGQPQHF
many	TRBV7-9	-	TRBJ2-5	TGTGCCAGCAGCCCGGGGGACGGGCAACAAGAGACCCAGTACTTC	CASSPGDGQQETQYF
-	TRBV5-4	-	TRBJ1-2	TGTGCCAGCAGCTTGGCCGCAACAAGTGTTAACTATGGCTACACCTTC	CASSLAATSVNYGYTF
many	TRBV27	-	TRBJ1-2	TGTGCCAGCAGTTTAGGAGGGGGCTATGGCTACACCTTC	CASSLGGGYGYTF
-	TRBV7-9	-	TRBJ1-1	TGTGCCAGCAGCTTAAGGCCAGGGGCGGATACTGAAGCTTTCTTT	CASSLRPGADTEAFF
-	TRBV27	TRBD2	TRBJ2-1	TGTGCCAGCAGTTTGGGGGGGTTTGGAGATGAGCAGTTCTTC	CASSLGGFGDEQFF
few	TRBV29-1	TRBD2	TRBJ2-1	TGCAGCGTTGAATTACGTCTAGCGGGAGTGAATGAGCAGTTCTTC	CSVELRLAGVNEQFF
many	TRBV4-1	TRBD1	TRBJ2-1	TGCGCCAGCAGCCAAGAGACAGGGGTGATGATCGATGAGCAGTTCTTC	CASSQETGVMIDEQFF
few	TRBV20-1	-	TRBJ2-7	TGCAGTGCTAGAGATTCTCCAGGGGGGGACCTAATAACGCACGAGCAGTACTTC	CSARDSPGGDLITHEQYF
-	TRBV7-2	-	TRBJ1-2	TGTGCCAGCAGCCGCTTAGAGGAGGTAGCTAACTATGGCTACACCTTC	CASSRLEEVANYGYTF
few	TRBV24-1	-	TRBJ1-5	TGTGCCACCAGTGATGCTGGCCCCTATAGCAATCAGCCCCAGCATTTT	CATSDAGPYSNQPQHF
-	TRBV20-1	TRBD2	TRBJ2-7	TGCAGTGCTAGAGATCAGGCTAGCGGGTACGAGCAGTACTTC	CSARDQASGYEQYF
-	TRBV5-6	TRBD1	TRBJ1-5	TGTGCCAGCAGCTTGCATACAGGGGGCTTGAGGAATAATCAGCCCCAGCATTTT	CASSLHTGGLRNNQPQHF
-	TRBV7-9	-	TRBJ1-5	TGTGCCATCGCGGATAGCAATCAGCCCCAGCATTTT	CAIADSNQPQHF
few	TRBV12-3/TRBV12-4	TRBD2	TRBJ2-3	TGTGCCAGCACCCGAACGGCGGGGGAGACAGATACGCAGTATTTT	CASTRTAGETDTQYF
many	TRBV27	TRBD1	TRBJ2-1	TGTGCCAGCAGTTTTGAGGCAGGGGGCAATGAGCAGTTCTTC	CASSFEAGGNEQFF
-	TRBV28	TRBD2	TRBJ2-3	TGTGCCAGCAGTTTAAATAGGGCGGGAGTAGGAACAGATGCGCAGTATTTT	CASSLNRAGVGTDAQYF
many	TRBV28	TRBD1	TRBJ2-7	TGTGCCAGCACCCCTTACAGGGGATCTCGGTCCGAGCAGTACTTC	CASTPYRGSRSEQYF
many	TRBV28	TRBD1	TRBJ2-3	TGTGCCAGCAGTAACCCACAGGGGGCGGGCACAGATACGCAGTATTTT	CASSNPQGAGTDTQYF